This T cell receptor (beta chain) stems from a study of T-cell reconstitution after alpha-beta-depleted transplantation in children. Unique molecular identifiers were incorporated into the prepared TCRbeta library. TCRdb used MiXCR to reprocess the PCR reads, holding one entry per CDR3 protein. The data contain hundreds of thousands of distinct CDR3 sequences, more than 20% of them singletons. Of note for this clonotype: Antigen specificity is unknown.

Trimming took 1 base from V and 4 from J, leaving 7 bases between them. CDR3 length equals 14 residues. The germline V gene has CDR1 MNHEY and CDR2 SVGAGI. General study findings and limits: At the one-year point after transplant, T-cell counts and TCRbeta diversity were found to come mostly from T cells that had been newly produced. Surviving recipient T cells and thymic progenitors accounted for the high day-60 TCRbeta diversity observed in some patients. Alpha-beta T cells present about two months after transplant were reported to originate from several hundred expanded graft clones.

This receptor was identified in a boy less than two years old who had a stem cell transplant for acute myeloid leukemia, so the T cells may come from the graft donor. The gene calls are TRBV6-5 and TRBJ1-4; D unresolved. The sequencing used PBMCs, mostly from graft donor cells, collected 360 days after TCRalphabeta/CD19-depleted stem cell transplant. Here the CDR3 reads CASSYYDGNEKLFF. CDR3 DNA: TGTGCCAGCAGTTACTATGATGGTAATGAAAAACTGTTTTTT.